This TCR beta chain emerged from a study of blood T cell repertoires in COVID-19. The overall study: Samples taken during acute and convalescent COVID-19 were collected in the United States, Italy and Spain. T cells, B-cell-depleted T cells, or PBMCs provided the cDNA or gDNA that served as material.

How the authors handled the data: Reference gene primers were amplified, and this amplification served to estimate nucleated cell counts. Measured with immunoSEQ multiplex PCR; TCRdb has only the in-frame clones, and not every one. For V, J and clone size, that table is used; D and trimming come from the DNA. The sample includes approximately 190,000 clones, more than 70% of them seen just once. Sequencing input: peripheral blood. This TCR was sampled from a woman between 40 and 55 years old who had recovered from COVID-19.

The chain's CDR3 is CAWSVIRVASGTYEQYF. DNA for the CDR3: TGTGCCTGGAGTGTAATTCGGGTGGCTAGCGGGACCTACGAGCAGTACTTC. The gene calls are TRBV30 and TRBJ2-7; TRBD2 agrees at 9 bases. This CDR3 contains 17 residues. The germline V gene has CDR1 GTSNPN and CDR2 SVGIG (reference sequence). V shed 0 bases and J 2 bases; nucleotides not matched to a gene: 11.